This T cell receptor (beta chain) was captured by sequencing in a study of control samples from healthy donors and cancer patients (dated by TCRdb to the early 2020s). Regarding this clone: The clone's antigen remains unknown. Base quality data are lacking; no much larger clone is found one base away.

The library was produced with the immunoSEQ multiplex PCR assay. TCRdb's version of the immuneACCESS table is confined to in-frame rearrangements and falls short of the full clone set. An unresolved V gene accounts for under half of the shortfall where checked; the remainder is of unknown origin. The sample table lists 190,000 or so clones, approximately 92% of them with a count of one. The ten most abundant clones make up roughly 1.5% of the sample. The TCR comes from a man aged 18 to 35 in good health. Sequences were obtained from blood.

In nucleotide form, the sequence is TGTGCCAGTAGCAAAGGGTCCAACTATGGCTACACCTTC. It translates to CASSKGSNYGYTF. The chain uses TRBV19 and TRBJ1-2; the D gene remains uncertain. V is cut by 6 bases and J by 2 bases, and the space between the germline ends is 10 bases. As encoded in the germline V gene (reference sequence), CDR1 is LNHDA while CDR2 is SQIVND. The CDR3 contains 13 residues, cysteine and phenylalanine counted. Only CDR3 DNA is held: 39 bases, read in frame from base 1.